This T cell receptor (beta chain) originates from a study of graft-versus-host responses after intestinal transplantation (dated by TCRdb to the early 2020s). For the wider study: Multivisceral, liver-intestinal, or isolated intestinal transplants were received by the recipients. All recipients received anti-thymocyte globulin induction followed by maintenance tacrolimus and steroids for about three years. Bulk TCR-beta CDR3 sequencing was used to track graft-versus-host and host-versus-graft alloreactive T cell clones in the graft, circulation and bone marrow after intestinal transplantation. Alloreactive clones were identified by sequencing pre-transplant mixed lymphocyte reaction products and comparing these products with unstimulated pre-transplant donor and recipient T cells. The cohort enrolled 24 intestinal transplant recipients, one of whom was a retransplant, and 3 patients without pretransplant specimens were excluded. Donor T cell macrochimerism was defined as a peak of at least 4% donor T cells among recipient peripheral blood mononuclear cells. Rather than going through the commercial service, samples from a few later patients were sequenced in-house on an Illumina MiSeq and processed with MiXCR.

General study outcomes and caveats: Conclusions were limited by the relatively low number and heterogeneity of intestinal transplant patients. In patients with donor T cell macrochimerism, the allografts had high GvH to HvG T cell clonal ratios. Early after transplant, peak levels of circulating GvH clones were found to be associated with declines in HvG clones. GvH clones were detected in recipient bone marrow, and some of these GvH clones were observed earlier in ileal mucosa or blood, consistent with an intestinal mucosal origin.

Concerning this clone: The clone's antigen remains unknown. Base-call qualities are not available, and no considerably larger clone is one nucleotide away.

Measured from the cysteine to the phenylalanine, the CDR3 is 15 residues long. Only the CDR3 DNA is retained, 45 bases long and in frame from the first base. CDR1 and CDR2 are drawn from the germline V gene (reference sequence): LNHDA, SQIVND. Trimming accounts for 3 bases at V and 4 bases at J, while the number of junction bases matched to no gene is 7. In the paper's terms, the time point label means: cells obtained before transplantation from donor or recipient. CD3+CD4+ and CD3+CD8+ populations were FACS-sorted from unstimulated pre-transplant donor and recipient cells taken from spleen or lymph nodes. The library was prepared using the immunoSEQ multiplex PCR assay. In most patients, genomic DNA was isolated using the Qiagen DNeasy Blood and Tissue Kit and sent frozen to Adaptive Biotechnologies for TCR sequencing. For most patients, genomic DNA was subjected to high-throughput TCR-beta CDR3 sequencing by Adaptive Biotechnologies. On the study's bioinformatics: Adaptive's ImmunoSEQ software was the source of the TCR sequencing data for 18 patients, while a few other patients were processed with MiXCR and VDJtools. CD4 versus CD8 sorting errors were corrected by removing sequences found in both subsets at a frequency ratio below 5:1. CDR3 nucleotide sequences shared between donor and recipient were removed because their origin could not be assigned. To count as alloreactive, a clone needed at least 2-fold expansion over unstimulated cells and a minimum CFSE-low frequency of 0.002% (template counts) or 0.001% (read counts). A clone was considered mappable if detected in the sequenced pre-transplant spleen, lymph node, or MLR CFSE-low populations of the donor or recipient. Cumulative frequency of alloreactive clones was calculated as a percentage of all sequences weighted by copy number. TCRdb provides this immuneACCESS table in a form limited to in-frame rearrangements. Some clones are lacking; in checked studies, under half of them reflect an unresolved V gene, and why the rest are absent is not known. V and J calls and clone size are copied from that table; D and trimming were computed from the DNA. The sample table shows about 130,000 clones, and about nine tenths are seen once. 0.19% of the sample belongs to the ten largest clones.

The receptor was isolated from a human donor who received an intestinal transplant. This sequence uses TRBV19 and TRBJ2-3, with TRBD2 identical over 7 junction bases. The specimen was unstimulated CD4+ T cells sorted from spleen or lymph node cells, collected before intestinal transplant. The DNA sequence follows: TGTGCCAGTAGTATCGCCGGGAGCGGGGCAGATACGCAGTATTTT. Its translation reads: CASSIAGSGADTQYF.